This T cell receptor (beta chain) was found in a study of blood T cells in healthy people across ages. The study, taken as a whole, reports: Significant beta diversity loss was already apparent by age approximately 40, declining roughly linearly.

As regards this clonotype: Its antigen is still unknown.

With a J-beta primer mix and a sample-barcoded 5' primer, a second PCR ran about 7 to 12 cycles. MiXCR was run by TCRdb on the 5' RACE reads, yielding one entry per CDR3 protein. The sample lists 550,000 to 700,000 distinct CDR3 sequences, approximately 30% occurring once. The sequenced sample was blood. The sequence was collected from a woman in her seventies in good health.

The CDR3 DNA follows: TGTGCCAGCAGTTACTCCGGGACCGACTACACCGGGGAGCTGTTTTTT. It is translated as CASSYSGTDYTGELFF. This chain uses TRBV6-2 or TRBV6-3 with TRBJ2-2; either TRBD1 or TRBD2 may fit D (5 bases each). V was shortened by 0 bases and J by 3 bases, with 11 bases between the two germline ends. CDR1 is MNHEY and CDR2 is SVGEGT in the germline V gene. The CDR3 spans 16 residues.